Described below is a single T cell receptor (beta chain) sequence and its context. Its antigen remains unknown. Trimming shortened V by 5 bases and J by 3 bases, and 14 bases separated the two germline ends. Germline values: CDR1 SSHAT, CDR2 FNYEAQ (reference sequence). This CDR3 region has 15 residues. The data belong to a study of shared clonotypes between healthy human individuals. Study-level points and caveats: Rarefaction demonstrated incomplete sorted-subset sequencing despite large depth.

The assay was immunoSEQ multiplex PCR, and TCRdb's table has in-frame clones only and misses some. The sample contains about 690,000 clones, roughly 87% of which appear only once. The chain joins TRBV7-7 to TRBJ2-1; maybe TRBD2 (5 bases). This clonotype originated in a man aged 18 to 35 in good health. Some clones in this sample may be carry-over from other donors' samples. Source material: memory CD8+ T cells from PBMCs. Specified subset: CD45RO+ cells pooled with CCR7-negative TemRA cells. The CDR3 DNA reads as TGTGCCAGCAGCCCCGCCGTAACTAGCTACAATGAGCAGTTCTTC. This gives the protein CASSPAVTSYNEQFF.